This TCR beta chain stems from a study of cytomegalovirus exposure and HLA in healthy donors (TCRdb year 2017). About the full investigation: According to a later analysis, one platform produced both the 100 to 150 validation repertoires and the 670 or so repertoires of the first cohort. The study aimed to test whether cataloging public T cell receptors could reveal signatures of past pathogen exposure. In addition to the first cohort of 650 to 800 subjects, a separate validation cohort of under 150 different subjects was used. The study combined high-throughput TCR immunosequencing, statistical association of individual TCRs with disease status, and machine learning to predict cytomegalovirus infection status. Study-level results and caveats: A total of fewer than 200 TCR beta chains were listed by the study as associated with cytomegalovirus. A later analysis had no HLA typing for the validation cohort, so co-occurrence there was scored across all 130 or so repertoires. It was suggested by the authors that the approach could potentially be generalized to other disease states and immunological phenotypes. The classifier was reported to diagnose cytomegalovirus status with high specificity and sensitivity in both the original and validation cohorts. Of the cluster scores, roughly 95% were above 0 in a later analysis, which found that TCRs clustered in the first cohort also tended to co-occur in the roughly 130 validation repertoires. While some public TCRs were present in many individuals, most TCR sequences turned up only very rarely across donors. A few of the identified cytomegalovirus-associated TCR beta chains were confirmed in vitro to be specific for cytomegalovirus antigens.

In its sample, this clone was seen once. Its cognate antigen has yet to be identified. There are no base qualities to consult, and no much larger clone falls within one base. Library generation was performed with the immunoSEQ multiplex PCR assay. The authors' analysis ran thus. A statistical classification framework was built for diagnosing cytomegalovirus status from the catalog of TCR beta chain sequences. Drawn from immuneACCESS, this table holds only the in-frame rearrangements with V and J called that TCRdb kept. Clones are partly lost; checked studies trace under half to an unresolved V gene and leave the rest unexplained. V, J and clone size are those of that table, while D and trimming were read from the DNA. The sample profile shows nearly 200,000 clones; 84% of them were found once. About an eighth of the sample goes to the ten largest clones. Separate from the roughly 700-subject first cohort, the validation cohort of some 130 subjects was the group to which the donors belonged.

The germline V gene specifies MGHRA as CDR1 and YSYEKL as CDR2. Taken from cysteine to phenylalanine, the CDR3 has 18 residues. Left in the record is the CDR3 DNA by itself, 54 bases read in frame from the first base. Germline trimming amounts to 2 bases on V and 7 bases on J, with 16 as the count of junction bases outside the gene matches. This TCR was recovered from a young woman in good health and CMV-seropositive. This chain is built from TRBV4-1 and TRBJ2-2; TRBD2 aligns with 7 central bases. Sequencing was carried out using PBMCs. The CDR3 is CASSQPHIAGRIVGELFF. The DNA sequence is TGCGCCAGCAGCCAACCCCATATAGCGGGTAGAATCGTCGGGGAGCTGTTTTTT.